Listed below are T cell receptor beta chains from one sample, sequenced in a study of blood T cell repertoires in COVID-19. Measured with immunoSEQ multiplex PCR; TCRdb has only the in-frame clones, and not every one. The repertoire holds a few hundred thousand clones, 88% seen once, with less than 1.5% in the top ten. Sequencing input: PBMCs or T cells enriched from blood (not recorded which). The receptors were gathered from a woman in her late teens or twenties who had been exposed to COVID-19. Both conserved end residues are part of each CDR3. The D gene is left open where the match is weak. Expanded clones get a size class; other rows say once, few or many, or leave the size out.

NA | NA | TRBJ2-5 | TRBV7-2 | TGTGCCAGCAGCCCAGGCAGGATGGGTTCCCAAGAGACCCAGTACTTC | CASSPGRMGSQETQYF
NA | TRBD1 | TRBJ2-5 | TRBV5-4 | TGTGCCAGCAGCTTGACAGGGGGCTTAGAGACCCAGTACTTC | CASSLTGGLETQYF
NA | NA | TRBJ1-1 | TRBV12-3/TRBV12-4 | TGTGCCAGCAGTGACATCCAGAACACTGAAGCTTTCTTT | CASSDIQNTEAFF
NA | TRBD2 | TRBJ2-7 | TRBV7-3 | TGTGCCAGCAGCTTAGTCGGCGGGGGAACCTACGAGCAGTACTTC | CASSLVGGGTYEQYF
once | NA | TRBJ2-7 | TRBV4-1 | TGCGCCAGCAGCCCCCATACTCGCACGATCTCAGGGGGGACCTACGAGCAGTACTTC | CASSPHTRTISGGTYEQYF
NA | TRBD2 | TRBJ2-1 | TRBV20-1 | TGCAGTGCTAGTCGACTAGCGGGAATCTCCTACAATGAGCAGTTCTTC | CSASRLAGISYNEQFF
NA | TRBD2 | TRBJ2-1 | TRBV6-5 | TGTGCCAGCAGTATAAGCGGGGGGGCATACAATGAGCAGTTCTTC | CASSISGGAYNEQFF
NA | TRBD2 | TRBJ2-7 | TRBV28 | TGTGCCAGCAGTCCATTAGTAACTAGCGGGACCTACGAGCAGTACTTC | CASSPLVTSGTYEQYF
NA | NA | TRBJ1-2 | TRBV5-1 | TGCGCCAGCAGCTCTGGAATACAGGGAAATGGCTACACCTTC | CASSSGIQGNGYTF
NA | TRBD1 | TRBJ1-2 | TRBV5-6 | TGTGCCAGCAGCCCTTCACAGGGGGGTGTTAACTATGGCTACACCTTC | CASSPSQGGVNYGYTF
NA | NA | TRBJ2-1 | TRBV5-1 | TGCGCCAGCAGCCCCTCGACAGGTGAGCAGTTCTTC | CASSPSTGEQFF
NA | TRBD2 | TRBJ2-2 | TRBV4-1 | TGCGCCAGCGCAGACCGGGACTACAAAACGAACACCGGGGAGCTGTTTTTT | CASADRDYKTNTGELFF
NA | TRBD1 | TRBJ1-1 | TRBV28 | TGTGCCAGCAGTTTAGGGACAGGGGGCTGGAACACTGAAGCTTTCTTT | CASSLGTGGWNTEAFF